These 22 T cell receptor beta chains were sequenced from one sample in a study of T cell repertoires in cytomegalovirus infection (dated by TCRdb to about 2019). TCRdb shows the sequencer as Illumina HiSeq 1500. TCRdb trimmed public reads at Q25 via fastp, called clones via MiXCR and kept in-frame beta chains. Records with the same CDR3 protein are collapsed into one entry carrying the most frequent genes and DNA. The sample records 150,000 to 200,000 distinct CDR3 sequences, roughly 19% of which are singletons. The ten largest clonotypes hold 2.5% to 3% of the sample. The specimen was PBMCs. These TCRs come from a human donor in good health (CMV status not recorded). Some clones in this sample may be carry-over from other donors' samples.

This clonotype occurred many times. The chain recombines TRBV12-3 or TRBV12-4 with TRBJ2-7; TRBD2 matches at 7 bases. The V gene end was trimmed by 3 bases and the J gene end by 3 bases; junction bases not matched to a gene: 5. This CDR3 is 14 amino acids long. The CDR3 is CASSLGTTYYEQYF. In DNA form, the CDR3 reads TGTGCCAGCAGTTTGGGGACTACCTACTACGAGCAGTACTTC.

This clonotype occurred a few times. The rearrangement links TRBV5-6 to TRBJ2-1; 12 positions agree with TRBD2. Germline CDR1 is SGHDT and CDR2 is YYEEEE. V shed 0 bases, J shed 10 bases, and the junction held 14 bases outside the gene matches. This CDR3 region has 18 residues. CDR3 DNA sequence: TGTGCCAGCAGCTTGGGTGAATTACGACTAGCGGGAGTTGGGGAGCAGTTCTTC. Encoded protein: CASSLGELRLAGVGEQFF. Variable domain in full (rest from reference TRBV5-6 and TRBJ2-1): DAGVTQSPTHLIKTRGQQVTLRCSPKSGHDTVSWYQQALGQGPQFIFQYYEEEERQRGNFPDRFSGHQFPNYSSELNVNALLLGDSALYLCASSLGELRLAGVGEQFFGPGTRLTVL.

The chain is built from TRBV12-3 or TRBV12-4 and TRBJ2-1; the D is unclear. CDR3 length equals 14 residues. Trimming took 2 bases from V and 13 from J, leaving 18 bases between them. The CDR3 reads CASSLMLSFGDQFF. The CDR3 DNA sequence: TGTGCCAGCAGTTTAATGCTGAGTTTCGGTGATCAGTTCTTC.

This clonotype has a handful of counts. The V and J genes are TRBV18 and TRBJ1-2, with 12 bases lining up with TRBD1. J was trimmed by 4 bases and V by 0 bases; bases with no gene match: 6. CDR1 and CDR2 from the germline V gene are KGHSH and LQKENI. The CDR3 extends over 17 amino acids. The chain's CDR3 is CASSPPFGTGGVYGYTF. DNA for the CDR3: TGTGCCAGCTCACCACCTTTTGGGACAGGGGGCGTCTATGGCTACACCTTC. Full variable domain (missing parts from reference TRBV18 and TRBJ1-2): NAGVMQNPRHLVRRRGQEARLRCSPMKGHSHVYWYRQLPEEGLKFMVYLQKENIIDESGMPKERFSAEFPKEGPSILRIQQVVRGDSAAYFCASSPPFGTGGVYGYTFGSGTRLTVV.

This clonotype was counted at least ten times. The rearrangement uses TRBV6-2 or TRBV6-3 and TRBJ1-2; TRBD1 matches at 8 bases. CDR3 size: 16 residues. CDR1 and CDR2 (germline): MNHEY, SVGEGT. The trim removed 6 bases at V and 5 bases at J, leaving 14 bases unmatched. The CDR3 protein is CASRRGTGWDLYGYTF. CDR3 nucleotides: TGTGCCAGCAGGCGAGGGACAGGCTGGGATTTATATGGCTACACCTTC.

The chain uses TRBV6-2 or TRBV6-3 and TRBJ2-1; 7 bases align to TRBD1. CDR3 length equals 14 residues. V lost 2 bases and J lost 7; bases outside the gene matches: 5. Germline V CDR1 and CDR2: MNHEY, SVGEGT. The CDR3 loop reads CASSYGRGSNEQFF. CDR3 nucleotide sequence: TGTGCCAGCAGTTACGGCAGGGGGTCTAATGAGCAGTTCTTC.

About this clonotype itself: A much larger clone sits a single nucleotide away, making a read error possible. The rearrangement uses TRBV11-2 and TRBJ2-3; a possible D gene is TRBD2 (6 bases). This CDR3 is 15 amino acids long. Germline CDR1 reads SGHAT; CDR2 reads FQNNGV. CDR3: CTSSLAAGPTDTQYF. The DNA for the CDR3 is TGTACCAGCAGCTTAGCGGCAGGGCCAACGGATACGCAGTATTTT. Using reference TRBV11-2 and TRBJ2-3 for the parts outside the CDR3, the full variable domain is EAGVAQSPRYKIIEKRQSVAFWCNPISGHATLYWYQQILGQGPKLLIQFQNNGVVDDSQLPKDRFSAERLKGVDSTLKIQPAKLEDSAVYLCTSSLAAGPTDTQYFGPGTRLTVL.

V is TRBV10-3 and J is TRBJ1-4, with no clear D. CDR1 ENHRY and CDR2 SYGVKD come from the germline V gene. The CDR3 is 17 residues long. Trimming removed 3 bases at V and 2 bases at J, with 16 bases between. As DNA, the CDR3 is TGTGCCATCAGTGACATTCGCGACCGGACTACTAATGAAAAACTGTTTTTT. This sequence encodes CAISDIRDRTTNEKLFF.

This chain connects TRBV27 to TRBJ2-1; 7 positions agree with TRBD2. The germline V gene encodes CDR1 MNHEY and CDR2 SMNVEV (reference sequence). V shed 5 bases, J shed 10 bases, and the junction held 11 bases outside the gene matches. CDR3 length: 14 amino acids. CDR3 in DNA: TGTGCCAGCAGTACCCAGCGGGGTCCAGGGGAGCAGTTCTTC. It encodes CASSTQRGPGEQFF.

This clonotype was picked up many times. The chain links TRBV4-1 to TRBJ2-5; D tentatively fits TRBD1 or TRBD2 (5 bases each). V was pared by 0 bases and J by 2 bases, with 13 bases between. The CDR3 spans 16 residues. CDR1 and CDR2 (germline): MGHRA, YSYEKL. CDR3 protein: CASSQEIGGLQETQYF. The DNA for the CDR3 is TGCGCCAGCAGCCAAGAAATTGGGGGTTTACAAGAGACCCAGTACTTC.

The chain's CDR3 is CASSEVQMTQYF. In DNA form, the CDR3 reads TGTGCCAGCAGTGAAGTTCAGATGACCCAGTACTTC. V usage is TRBV2 and J usage is TRBJ2-5; D unclear. Trimming removed 1 base at V and 7 bases at J, with 7 bases between. Looked up from germline, CDR1 is SNHLY and CDR2 is FYNNEI. CDR3 length: 12 residues.

About this clonotype itself: This clone may be a read error of a much larger clone one base away. CDR3 loop: CAGSLVQEGYTF. CDR3 bases: TGTGCCGGCAGTTTAGTTCAGGAGGGCTACACCTTC. This chain uses TRBV12-3 or TRBV12-4 with TRBJ1-2, with D hard to call. The CDR3 has 12 residues.

This clonotype has only a few counts. This sequence joins TRBV6-5 and TRBJ1-6; D is uncertain. CDR3 length: 13 amino acids. Germline loops: CDR1 MNHEY, CDR2 SVGAGI. V gave up 6 bases and J gave up 10 bases, with 13 bases separating them. The CDR3 region is CASSRTKSSPLHF. CDR3 sequence (DNA): TGTGCCAGCAGCCGAACGAAGAGCTCACCCCTCCACTTT.

Concerning this clonotype: A much larger clone differs from this one at a single base, so this may be a read error. The J gene is TRBJ2-5, the V gene TRBV7-8; D may be TRBD1 (6 bases). Germline CDR1 reads SGHVS; CDR2 reads FQNEAQ. The CDR3 is 15 residues long. CDR3 protein: CDSSSGTKYQETQYF. The CDR3 bases are TGTGACAGCAGCTCCGGGACAAAGTACCAAGAGACCCAGTACTTC.

This clonotype was detected a few times. The chain couples TRBV27 to TRBJ1-2, with 8 bases lining up with TRBD1. CDR1 MNHEY and CDR2 SMNVEV come from the germline V gene (reference sequence). V was clipped by 5 bases and J by 1 base; unmatched bases: 3. This CDR3 comprises 14 residues. The CDR3 protein is CASSTGGDNYGYTF. CDR3 coding DNA: TGTGCCAGCAGTACAGGGGGAGATAACTATGGCTACACCTTC.

This clonotype is a singleton in its sample. V usage is TRBV19 and J usage is TRBJ2-5; 7 nucleotides line up with TRBD1. CDR1 and CDR2 from the germline V gene are LNHDA and SQIVND (reference sequence). With 8 bases clipped from V and 1 base from J, the junction kept 10 bases outside the gene matches. This CDR3 region has 15 residues. CDR3 DNA sequence: TGTGCCAGTTCATCACAGGGGTTGTTCCAAGAGACCCAGTACTTC. This gives the protein CASSSQGLFQETQYF.

This clonotype occurred a few times. V gene TRBV12-3 or TRBV12-4 combines with J gene TRBJ2-2; D unresolved. V gave up 7 bases and J gave up 5 bases, with 8 bases separating them. The CDR3 has 12 residues. DNA of the CDR3: TGTGCCAGCATGAAGGGTACCGGGGAGCTGTTTTTT. Translation gives CASMKGTGELFF.

This CDR3 reads CASTLGPRVMNTEAFF. CDR3 nucleotides: TGTGCCAGCACATTGGGTCCTAGGGTTATGAACACTGAAGCTTTCTTT. The V gene is TRBV6-5, the J gene TRBJ1-1; D is unclear. Germline assignment: CDR1 MNHEY and CDR2 SVGAGI. Trimming removed 7 bases from V and 0 bases from J, with 18 bases in between. CDR3 length: 16 amino acids.

Many counts were recorded for this clonotype. The J gene is TRBJ2-7, the V gene TRBV7-2; 11 bases line up with TRBD1. The CDR3 spans 15 residues. Germline-derived CDR1 and CDR2 are SGHTA and FQGNSA. Trimming took 3 bases from V and 3 from J; bases not matched to a gene: 4. CDR3 residues: CASSLVGTGGYEQYF. As DNA, the CDR3 is TGTGCCAGCAGCTTGGTCGGGACAGGGGGCTACGAGCAGTACTTC. The complete variable domain, with remaining parts taken from reference TRBV7-2 and TRBJ2-7, reads GAGVSQSPSNKVTEKGKDVELRCDPISGHTALYWYRQSLGQGLEFLIYFQGNSAPDKSGLPSDRFSAERTGGSVSTLTIQRTQQEDSAVYLCASSLVGTGGYEQYFGPGTRLTVT.

The chain is built from TRBV28 and TRBJ1-1; weak D call: TRBD1 (6 bases). Germline lookup yields CDR1 MDHEN and CDR2 SYDVKM. This CDR3 region has 13 residues. V was trimmed by 7 bases and J by 4 bases, leaving 13 bases between them. CDR3 coding DNA: TGTGCCAGCACTGGGGGCTTGGTCACTGAAGCTTTCTTT. Translated: CASTGGLVTEAFF.

This clonotype was counted ten times or more. The CDR3 DNA reads TGTGCCAGCAGTGAAGCGGGGCGTATTGGAGATACGCAGTATTTT. This gives the protein CASSEAGRIGDTQYF. The chain has TRBV6-1 and TRBJ2-3; TRBD1 is a possible D gene (5 bases). Looked up from germline, CDR1 is MNHNS and CDR2 is SASEGT. The CDR3 has 15 residues. V dropped 0 bases and J dropped 5 bases, with 12 bases sitting between them.

About this clonotype: A read error is possible here, since a much larger clone lies one base away. V and J are TRBV7-2 and TRBJ2-7; D remains ambiguous. CDR1 is SGHTA, CDR2 FQGNSA, per germline. This CDR3 spans 14 amino acids. CDR3 DNA: TGTGCCAGCAGCCCGGGTGGGCGTACCTACGATCAGTACTTC. Amino acids: CASSPGGRTYDQYF. Combining the CDR3 with reference TRBV7-2 and TRBJ2-7 gives the whole variable domain GAGVSQSPSNKVTEKGKDVELRCDPISGHTALYWYRQSLGQGLEFLIYFQGNSAPDKSGLPSDRFSAERTGGSVSTLTIQRTQQEDSAVYLCASSPGGRTYDQYFGPGTRLTVT.